The 2 T cell receptor beta chains below come from one sample, sequenced in a study of neurological immune-mediated disorders. TCRdb redid the calling of the 5' RACE reads with MiXCR, one entry per CDR3 protein. The table shows about 31,000 distinct CDR3 sequences, with 15% to 20% occurring only once. The time point: technical triplicate 3. Sequencing was carried out using CD4+ T cells from blood. These receptors came from a female donor with HTLV-1-associated myelopathy (HAM/TSP).

At least ten counts were recorded for this clonotype. The chain joins TRBV18 to TRBJ2-1; TRBD2 aligns across 14 bases. The CDR3 extends over 20 amino acids. Germline-derived CDR1 and CDR2 are KGHSH and LQKENI. The trim removed 1 base at V and 2 bases at J, leaving 10 bases unmatched. The CDR3 spells CASSPRFGTSGRTPYNEQFF. In DNA form, the CDR3 reads TGTGCCAGCTCACCACGTTTTGGGACTAGCGGGAGAACCCCCTACAATGAGCAGTTCTTC.

At least ten counts were recorded for this clonotype. This chain joins TRBV20-1 and TRBJ1-5, with D maybe TRBD1 (6 bases). Trimming removed 4 bases from V and 1 base from J, with 8 bases in between. This CDR3 contains 13 residues. The germline CDR1 and CDR2 sequences are DFQATT and SNEGSKA (reference sequence). The CDR3 DNA reads as TGCAGTGCTATAGGGGGAAGCAATCAGCCCCAGCATTTT. It translates to CSAIGGSNQPQHF.